The clone carrying this T cell receptor (beta chain) was found once. The sample comes from a study of blood T cell repertoires in COVID-19. Background on the study: The analysed material was cDNA or gDNA that came from T cells, B-cell-depleted T cells, or PBMCs.

The CDR3 totals 17 residues. Original processing methods: Reference gene primer amplification gave nucleated cell count estimates. Some clones are missing from TCRdb's copy, which holds only in-frame ones; the method was immunoSEQ multiplex PCR. That table gives V, J and clone size, and the DNA gave D and trimming. The profile shows hundreds of thousands of clones, 80% to 90% of them singletons. The age range of participants was roughly 18 to 90 years, with residence in some 25 US areas. Donors in Cohort 3 counted as recovered after two negative PCRs, clearance, or symptom resolution. The gene calls are TRBV21-1 and TRBJ1-3. TRBV21-1 is tagged as a pseudogene. The sequencing input was PBMCs or T cells enriched from blood (not recorded which). The source is a man aged 35 to 55 who had recovered from COVID-19. In DNA form, the CDR3 reads TGTGCCAGCAGCGTTCAAAAAAGGGAGTTTAGGGGAAACACCATATATTTT. This gives the protein CASSVQKREFRGNTIYF.